Shown below are 30 T cell receptor beta chains from a single sample sequenced in a study of CD4+ T cells in melanoma. Data came from immunoSEQ multiplex PCR; TCRdb stores just in-frame clones and leaves some out. In the table there are 9,500 to 13,000 clones, 60% to 85% of which are singletons. The sequenced sample was cells from a culture (not recorded whether cultured in vitro). All receptors derive from a human donor with melanoma.

V is TRBV5-5 and J is TRBJ1-2; tentative D call: TRBD1 (5 bases). The CDR3 consists of 14 residues. Looked up from germline, CDR1 is SGHKS and CDR2 is YYEKEE (reference sequence). Trimming removed 0 bases from V and 8 bases from J, with 14 bases in between. CDR3 coding DNA: TGTGCCAGCAGCTTGGTTACGACAGTCGGAGGCTACACCTTC. The encoded protein is CASSLVTTVGGYTF.

The V call is TRBV5-8, the J call TRBJ2-5; D is ambiguous. Germline CDR1 reads SGHTS; CDR2 reads YDEGEE. This CDR3 has 13 amino acids. Trimming took 0 bases from V and 0 from J, leaving 3 bases between them. CDR3 coding DNA: TGTGCCAGCAGCTTGGGGTACCAAGAGACCCAGTACTTC. Its protein product is CASSLGYQETQYF.

This chain uses TRBV10-1 with TRBJ2-6; D assignment may be TRBD1 or TRBD2 (5 bases each). Deletions cut 3 bases from V and 4 bases from J, with 10 bases between. This CDR3 comprises 15 residues. The germline gives CDR1 WNHNN, CDR2 SYGVQD (reference sequence). CDR3 amino acids: CASSDGGTGANVLTF. The DNA for the CDR3 is TGCGCCAGCAGTGATGGGGGAACCGGGGCCAACGTCCTGACTTTC.

The rearrangement uses TRBV6-6 and TRBJ2-7, with a tentative D call TRBD2 (7 bases). The CDR3 loop spans 16 amino acids. Germline loops: CDR1 MNHNY, CDR2 SVGAGI (reference sequence). The V end was cut by 6 bases, the J end by 7 bases, with 25 bases between. CDR3 region: CASSIPTRGGKPEQYF. CDR3 in DNA: TGTGCCAGCAGCATCCCGACGAGGGGGGGTAAACCGGAGCAGTACTTC.

The gene calls are TRBV5-1 and TRBJ1-1; D gene uncertain. Germline V gives CDR1 SGHRS, CDR2 YFSETQ. Trimming shortened V by 0 bases and J by 3 bases, and 9 bases separated the two germline ends. This CDR3 spans 14 amino acids. CDR3 coding DNA: TGCGCCAGCAGCTTGGATGGGTGGGACACTGAAGCTTTCTTT. This sequence encodes CASSLDGWDTEAFF. The full variable domain, in which reference TRBV5-1 and TRBJ1-1 provide the parts outside the CDR3, is KAGVTQTPRYLIKTRGQQVTLSCSPISGHRSVSWYQQTPGQGLQFLFEYFSETQRNKGNFPGRFSGRQFSNSRSEMNVSTLELGDSALYLCASSLDGWDTEAFFGQGTRLTVV.

The gene calls are TRBV11-2 and TRBJ1-1, with D tentatively TRBD1 (6 bases). Germline V gives CDR1 SGHAT, CDR2 FQNNGV. The CDR3 contains 17 residues. Trimming took off 4 bases at V and 2 bases at J, with 20 bases between the two ends. This CDR3 reads CASSSRDTRQGNTEAFF. CDR3 bases: TGTGCCAGCAGCTCCCGGGACACCCGACAAGGCAACACTGAAGCTTTCTTT.

The genes are TRBV7-2 and TRBJ2-5; 9 bases map to TRBD1. Germline lookup yields CDR1 SGHTA and CDR2 FQGNSA. Germline trimming cut 1 base from V and 5 bases from J; bases unmatched to any gene: 5. The CDR3 loop spans 15 amino acids. The CDR3 sequence is CASSLVVGTGETQYF. As DNA, the CDR3 is TGTGCCAGCAGCTTAGTCGTGGGGACAGGGGAGACCCAGTACTTC.

The chain has TRBV11-2 and TRBJ2-7; 9 bases are a match to TRBD1. The CDR3 is 14 residues long. Per the germline V gene, CDR1 is SGHAT and CDR2 is FQNNGV. With 5 bases clipped from V and 4 bases from J, the junction kept 6 bases outside the gene matches. The CDR3 coding sequence is TGTGCCAGCAGCCCCGGACAGGGGCGTTACGAGCAGTACTTC. The encoded protein is CASSPGQGRYEQYF. The whole variable domain, filled in from reference TRBV11-2 and TRBJ2-7, reads EAGVAQSPRYKIIEKRQSVAFWCNPISGHATLYWYQQILGQGPKLLIQFQNNGVVDDSQLPKDRFSAERLKGVDSTLKIQPAKLEDSAVYLCASSPGQGRYEQYFGPGTRLTVT.

A single count supports this clone. The V gene is TRBV11-2, the J gene TRBJ2-3; no reliable D call. Looked up from germline, CDR1 is SGHAT and CDR2 is FQNNGV. V gave up 2 bases and J gave up 4 bases, with 7 bases separating them. The CDR3 spans 13 residues. The CDR3 spells CASSLMGSDTQYF. In nucleotides, the CDR3 is TGTGCCAGCAGCTTAATGGGATCAGATACGCAGTATTTT.

The rearrangement links TRBV4-1 to TRBJ2-1; TRBD2 matches 8 bases. There are 16 residues in the CDR3. J lost 4 bases, V lost 0 bases, and 5 bases had no gene match. The germline CDR1 and CDR2 sequences are MGHRA and YSYEKL. CDR3 in amino acids: CASSQDPGGLYNEQFF. The CDR3 nucleotides read TGCGCCAGCAGCCAAGATCCGGGGGGGCTATACAATGAGCAGTTCTTC.

The chain recombines TRBV5-1 with TRBJ1-4; D uncertain. V lost 6 bases to trimming and J lost 11 bases, with 17 bases between them. The CDR3 totals 13 residues. Germline CDR1 reads SGHRS; CDR2 reads YFSETQ. Written as DNA, the CDR3 is TGCGCCAGCATGGTTGACGGATCCGGGAAACTGTTTTTT. Translation gives CASMVDGSGKLFF.

The chain recombines TRBV5-6 with TRBJ1-2, with TRBD1 matching 9 bases. Trimming at V came to 1 base and at J to 3 bases, leaving 7 bases not matched to a gene. The CDR3 has 16 residues. Germline V gene sequence: CDR1 SGHDT, CDR2 YYEEEE. The CDR3 sequence: CASSLLQGARYYGYTF. In DNA, the CDR3 is TGTGCCAGCAGCTTGTTACAGGGGGCGCGGTACTATGGCTACACCTTC. Based on the CDR3 plus reference TRBV5-6 and TRBJ1-2, the full variable domain is DAGVTQSPTHLIKTRGQQVTLRCSPKSGHDTVSWYQQALGQGPQFIFQYYEEEERQRGNFPDRFSGHQFPNYSSELNVNALLLGDSALYLCASSLLQGARYYGYTFGSGTRLTVV.

The chain has TRBV5-5 and TRBJ2-1; TRBD2 aligns across 9 bases. From germline, CDR1 is SGHKS and CDR2 YYEKEE (reference sequence). CDR3 length: 13 residues. V lost 5 bases to trimming and J lost 10 bases; unmatched junction nucleotides: 7. CDR3 sequence: CASRQGLAPEQFF. The CDR3 nucleotides are TGTGCCAGCAGGCAAGGACTAGCGCCAGAGCAGTTCTTC. Drawing the rest from reference TRBV5-5 and TRBJ2-1, the complete variable domain is DAGVTQSPTHLIKTRGQQVTLRCSPISGHKSVSWYQQVLGQGPQFIFQYYEKEERGRGNFPDRFSARQFPNYSSELNVNALLLGDSALYLCASRQGLAPEQFFGPGTRLTVL.

The rearrangement links TRBV7-3 to TRBJ1-1; D is possibly TRBD1 (6 bases). The ends were cut back, 4 bases at V and 3 bases at J, with 21 bases in the middle. There are 17 residues in the CDR3. Germline V gives CDR1 SGHTA, CDR2 FQGTGA. As DNA, the CDR3 is TGTGCCAGCAGCTCACAACCCATGGGGGGGGCTGACACTGAAGCTTTCTTT. Encoded protein: CASSSQPMGGADTEAFF.

V and J are TRBV5-1 and TRBJ1-2; possible D gene TRBD1, 5 bases. Germline assignment: CDR1 SGHRS and CDR2 YFSETQ. This CDR3 region has 15 residues. Between the trimmed V and J ends, which lost 6 bases and 0 bases, there was a span of 15 bases. CDR3 loop: CASTPGLRANYGYTF. DNA of the CDR3: TGCGCCAGCACCCCAGGGTTGAGGGCTAACTATGGCTACACCTTC.

This sequence joins TRBV5-6 and TRBJ2-3; D is possibly TRBD2 (7 bases). The CDR3 length is 17 residues. Trimming shortened V by 3 bases and J by 2 bases, and 19 bases separated the two germline ends. Germline CDR1 SGHDT, CDR2 YYEEEE. This CDR3 is CASSSPLGGPITDTQYF. Written as DNA, the CDR3 is TGTGCCAGCAGCTCCCCGCTGGGGGGGCCAATCACAGATACGCAGTATTTT.

The rearrangement joins TRBV5-4 to TRBJ2-2; 9 positions match TRBD1. Trimming cost V 4 bases and J 4 bases; bases outside gene matches: 11. The germline CDR1 and CDR2 sequences are SGHNT and YYREEE (reference sequence). This CDR3 region has 17 residues. CDR3: CASSPTTGGVGTGELFF. CDR3 DNA: TGTGCCAGCAGCCCCACGACAGGGGGGGTTGGCACCGGGGAGCTGTTTTTT.

The J gene is TRBJ2-1, the V gene TRBV7-9; possible D gene TRBD1, 6 bases. V was pared by 3 bases and J by 2 bases, with 11 bases between. Germline assignment: CDR1 SEHNR and CDR2 FQNEAQ (reference sequence). This CDR3 has 15 residues. CDR3 region: CASSFLDSTYNEQFF. The CDR3, as DNA: TGTGCCAGCAGCTTCCTGGACAGCACCTACAATGAGCAGTTCTTC. Combining the CDR3 with reference TRBV7-9 and TRBJ2-1 gives the whole variable domain DTGVSQNPRHKITKRGQNVTFRCDPISEHNRLYWYRQTLGQGPEFLTYFQNEAQLEKSRLLSDRFSAERPKGSFSTLEIQRTEQGDSAMYLCASSFLDSTYNEQFFGPGTRLTVL.

As for this clone: A junction boundary mismatches the germline segment, possibly from a read error. The chain links TRBV6-6 to TRBJ2-2, with D possibly being TRBD2 (6 bases). Per the germline V gene, CDR1 is MNHNY and CDR2 is SVGAGI (reference sequence). The CDR3 totals 16 residues. CDR3 in amino acids: CASGSTGRENTGELFF. CDR3 DNA: TGTGCCAGCGGGTCCACGGGACGGGAGAACACCGGGGAGCTATTTTTT.

The chain combines TRBV9 with TRBJ2-5; D unclear. The CDR3 contains 14 residues. Between the trimmed V and J ends, which lost 0 bases and 5 bases, there was a span of 11 bases. Germline loops: CDR1 SGDLS, CDR2 YYNGEE. CDR3 amino acids: CASSVGSSRETQYF. The CDR3 DNA sequence: TGTGCCAGCAGCGTAGGGTCCTCCCGGGAGACCCAGTACTTC.

This clone was observed once. The chain uses TRBV13 and TRBJ1-1; no clear D gene. This CDR3 has 15 residues. Germline CDR1 reads PRHDT; CDR2 reads FYEKMQ (reference sequence). V was trimmed by 2 bases and J by 0 bases, leaving 10 bases between them. CDR3 sequence (DNA): TGTGCCAGCAGCTTACTCCTAGCAATGAACACTGAAGCTTTCTTT. It yields the protein CASSLLLAMNTEAFF.

The rearrangement links TRBV9 to TRBJ2-3; possibly TRBD1 for D (6 bases). Germline lookup yields CDR1 SGDLS and CDR2 YYNGEE. Trimming shortened V by 0 bases and J by 6 bases, and 14 bases separated the two germline ends. The CDR3 sequence is 15 residues long. CDR3 nucleotides: TGTGCCAGCAGCGTAGTGGGGGCCGGTAGGGATACGCAGTATTTT. This encodes CASSVVGAGRDTQYF.

The chain recombines TRBV9 with TRBJ1-5, with a possible D match to TRBD1 (5 bases). Germline values: CDR1 SGDLS, CDR2 YYNGEE. Trimming removed 0 bases from V and 7 bases from J, with 8 bases in between. The CDR3 sequence is 13 residues long. CDR3 DNA: TGTGCCAGCAGCGTAGAGGGGATGCAGCCCCAGCATTTT. Protein product: CASSVEGMQPQHF.

This chain links TRBV5-8 with TRBJ1-4; tentative D call: TRBD1 (5 bases). This CDR3 is 14 amino acids long. The V end was cut by 5 bases, the J end by 2 bases, with 10 bases between. CDR1 is SGHTS and CDR2 is YDEGEE in the germline V gene. In nucleotides, the CDR3 is TGTGCCAGCAGGCGGGGACCCACTAATGAAAAACTGTTTTTT. It is translated as CASRRGPTNEKLFF.

This chain uses TRBV11-2 with TRBJ1-1; D is undetermined. The CDR3 extends over 16 amino acids. With 5 bases removed from V and 2 bases from J, the gap between germline ends came to 18 bases. Germline CDR1 is SGHAT and CDR2 is FQNNGV. The CDR3: CASSPFRSQPNTEAFF. The CDR3 region has the DNA TGTGCCAGCAGCCCGTTTCGAAGTCAGCCAAACACTGAAGCTTTCTTT.

CDR3 sequence reads: CASSRTSTGAGDAYEQYF. Written as DNA, the CDR3 is TGTGCCAGCTCACGGACAAGTACGGGGGCCGGGGACGCCTACGAGCAGTACTTC. This chain uses TRBV18 with TRBJ2-7; TRBD1 or TRBD2 may be the D gene (6 bases each). The CDR3 covers 18 residues. Germline lookup yields CDR1 KGHSH and CDR2 LQKENI. The V and J ends lost 4 bases and 2 bases respectively, with 24 bases between them.

The rearrangement links TRBV6-5 to TRBJ2-1; 11 bases map to TRBD1. Germline CDR1 reads MNHEY; CDR2 reads SVGAGI. This CDR3 contains 15 residues. The ends lost 6 bases at V and 4 bases at J; junction bases unmatched: 5. In DNA, the CDR3 is TGTGCCAGCAGCCGAGGGACAGGGGGTTACAATGAGCAGTTCTTC. Its protein product is CASSRGTGGYNEQFF.

This chain connects TRBV28 to TRBJ2-3, with 9 bases identical to TRBD1. Trimming cost V 6 bases and J 2 bases; bases outside gene matches: 9. Looked up from germline, CDR1 is MDHEN and CDR2 is SYDVKM. The CDR3 has 16 amino acids. CDR3 coding DNA: TGTGCCAGCAGCCCGATTACAGGGGGCTACACAGATACGCAGTATTTT. Translated: CASSPITGGYTDTQYF.

This clone occurred once. J is TRBJ1-6 and V is TRBV18; no clear D. Trimming removed 8 bases at V and 4 bases at J, with 15 bases between. This CDR3 has 15 amino acids. Germline V lookup: CDR1 KGHSH, CDR2 LQKENI. The CDR3 protein is CASRLDTLYNSPLHF. Written as DNA, the CDR3 is TGTGCCAGCAGACTAGATACCCTTTATAATTCACCCCTCCACTTT.

The chain joins TRBV28 to TRBJ2-2, with 7 bases lining up with TRBD1. V gave up 2 bases and J gave up 1 base; unmatched junction bases: 10. Germline CDR1 and CDR2: MDHEN and SYDVKM. CDR3 length: 18 residues. The CDR3 region has the DNA TGTGCCAGCAGTTTAAGGGGGCGGGCCAGAGAGAACACCGGGGAGCTGTTTTTT. Its protein product is CASSLRGRARENTGELFF.